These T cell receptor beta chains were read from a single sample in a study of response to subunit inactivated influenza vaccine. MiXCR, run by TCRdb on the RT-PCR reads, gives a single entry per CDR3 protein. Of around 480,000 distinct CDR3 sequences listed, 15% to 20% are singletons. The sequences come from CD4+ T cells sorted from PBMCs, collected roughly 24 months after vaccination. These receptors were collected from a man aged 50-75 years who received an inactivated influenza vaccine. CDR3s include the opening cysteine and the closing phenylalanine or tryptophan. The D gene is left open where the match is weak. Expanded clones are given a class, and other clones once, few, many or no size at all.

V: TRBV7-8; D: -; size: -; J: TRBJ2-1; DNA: TGTGCCAGCAGCGGTCGGACAGAGTCCTACAATGAGCAGTTCTTC; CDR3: CASSGRTESYNEQFF
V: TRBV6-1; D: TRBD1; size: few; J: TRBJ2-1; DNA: TGTGCCAGCAGTCCCGGACAGGGCAACTACAATGAGCAGTTCTTC; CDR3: CASSPGQGNYNEQFF
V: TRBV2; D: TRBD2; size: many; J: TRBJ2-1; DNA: TGTGCCAGCAGTGCGGTGACTAGCGGTTCCTTGAGCTCCTACAATGAGCAGTTCTTC; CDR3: CASSAVTSGSLSSYNEQFF
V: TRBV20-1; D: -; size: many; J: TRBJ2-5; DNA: TGCAGTGCTAGAGAGGGGACTTTACAAGAGACCCAGTACTTC; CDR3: CSAREGTLQETQYF
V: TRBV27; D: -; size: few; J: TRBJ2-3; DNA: TGTGCCAGCAGTCGATGGCCAAAGGTTGCCTTCACAGATACGCAGTATTTT; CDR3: CASSRWPKVAFTDTQYF
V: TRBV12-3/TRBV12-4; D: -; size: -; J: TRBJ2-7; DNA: TGTGCCAGCAGCTCGTTACTAGCCGACGAGCAGTACTTC; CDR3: CASSSLLADEQYF
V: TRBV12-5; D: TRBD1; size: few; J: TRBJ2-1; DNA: TGTGCTAGTGGAACGGGACAGCCCTACAATGAGCAGTTCTTC; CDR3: CASGTGQPYNEQFF
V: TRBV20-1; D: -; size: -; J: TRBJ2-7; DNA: TGCAGTGCCCACCCGCCCGCGCTGCGCCAAATCTTC; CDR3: CSAHPPALRQIF
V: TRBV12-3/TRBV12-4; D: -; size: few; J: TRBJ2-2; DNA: TGTGCCAGCAGTCGAGACAGAACCACCGGGGAGCTGTTTTTT; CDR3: CASSRDRTTGELFF
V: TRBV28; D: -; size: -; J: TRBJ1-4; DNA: TGTGCCAGCAGTATGTGGGCGCCGGGTGAAAAACTGTTTTTT; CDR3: CASSMWAPGEKLFF
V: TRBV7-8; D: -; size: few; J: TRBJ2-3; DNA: TGTGCCAGCAGCTTCAGCCCCTCTTGGACTATCACTTCGGATACGCAGTATTTT; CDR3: CASSFSPSWTITSDTQYF
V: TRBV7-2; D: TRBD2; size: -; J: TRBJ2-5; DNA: TGTGCCAGCAGCTTAGCGACGACTAGCGGGTGGGCGGAGACCCAGTACTTC; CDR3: CASSLATTSGWAETQYF
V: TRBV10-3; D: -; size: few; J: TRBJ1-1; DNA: TGTGCCATCAGTGTTGGGGGTTGGAACACTGAAGCTTTCTTT; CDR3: CAISVGGWNTEAFF
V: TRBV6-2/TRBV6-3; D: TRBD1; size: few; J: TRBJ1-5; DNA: TGTGCCAGCAGGCGGACAGGGGCCCTAAAGGGCAATCAGCCCCAGCATTTT; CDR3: CASRRTGALKGNQPQHF
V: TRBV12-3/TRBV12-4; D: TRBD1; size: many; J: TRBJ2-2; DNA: TGTGCCAGCAGTAAGCGGACAGGGATAACCGGGGAGCTGTTTTTT; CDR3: CASSKRTGITGELFF
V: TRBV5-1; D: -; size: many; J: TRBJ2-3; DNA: TGCGCCAGCAGGGCGCAACCTAGCACAGATACGCAGTATTTT; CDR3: CASRAQPSTDTQYF
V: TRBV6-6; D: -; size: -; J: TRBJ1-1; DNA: TGTGCCAGCAGTTACCCGGACGGCCTTGAAGCTTTCTTT; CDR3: CASSYPDGLEAFF
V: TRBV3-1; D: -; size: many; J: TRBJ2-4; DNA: TGTGCCAGCAGCCAAGGGGTAGCCAAAAACATTCAGTACTTC; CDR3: CASSQGVAKNIQYF
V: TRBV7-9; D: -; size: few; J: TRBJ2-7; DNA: TGTGCCAGCAGCTCAGGGGGGACTTCCTACGAGCAGTACTTC; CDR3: CASSSGGTSYEQYF
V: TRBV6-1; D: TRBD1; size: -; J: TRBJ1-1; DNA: TGTGCCAGCAGTGAATGGGCAGGGGGTATGTCGGGCACTGAAGCTTTCTTT; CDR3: CASSEWAGGMSGTEAFF
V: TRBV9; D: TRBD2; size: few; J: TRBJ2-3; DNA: TGTGCCAGCAGCTCCATCGGGGGGATGATACGGGATACGCAGTATTTT; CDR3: CASSSIGGMIRDTQYF
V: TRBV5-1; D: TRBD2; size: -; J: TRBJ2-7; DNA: TGCGCCAGCAGTATTAGCGGGAGGGCCAATCGGGAGCAGTACTTC; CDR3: CASSISGRANREQYF
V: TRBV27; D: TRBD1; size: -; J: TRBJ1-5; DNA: TGTGCCAGCAGTCCCCGGGACAGGTTCAATCAGCCCCAGCATTTT; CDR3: CASSPRDRFNQPQHF
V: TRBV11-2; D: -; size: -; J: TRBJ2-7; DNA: TGTGCCAGCAGCTTCCCTCGGCGTACGGCCCTGCACCCAAACTACGAGCAGTACTTC; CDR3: CASSFPRRTALHPNYEQYF
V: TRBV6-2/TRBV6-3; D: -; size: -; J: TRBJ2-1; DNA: TGTGCCAGCAGTTACGCCATCATGGTAGGGCCTTCGAGTGAGCAGTTCTTC; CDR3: CASSYAIMVGPSSEQFF
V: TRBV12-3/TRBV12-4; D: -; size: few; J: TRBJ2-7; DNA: TGTGCCAGCAGTCGCCAGGGTGGGGCGCAGTACTTC; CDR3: CASSRQGGAQYF
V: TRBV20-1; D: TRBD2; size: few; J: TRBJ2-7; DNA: TGCAGTGCGGGACTAGCGGGAGCCTACGAGCAGTACTTC; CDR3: CSAGLAGAYEQYF
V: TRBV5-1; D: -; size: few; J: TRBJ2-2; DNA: TGCGCCAGCAGCTTGGACCTGACAGGAGCCGGGGAGCTGTTTTTT; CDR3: CASSLDLTGAGELFF
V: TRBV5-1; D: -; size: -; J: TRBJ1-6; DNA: TGCGCCAGCAGCCCCGACCTAGTCGGCAATTCACCCCTCCACTTT; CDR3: CASSPDLVGNSPLHF
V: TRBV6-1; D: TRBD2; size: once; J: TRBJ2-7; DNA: TGTGCCAGCAGCACCAGACTAGCGGGAGGCTACGAGCAGTACTTC; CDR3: CASSTRLAGGYEQYF
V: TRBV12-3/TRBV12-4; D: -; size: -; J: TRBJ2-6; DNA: TGTGCCAGCAGTCACAGGTCTGGGGCCAACGTCCTGACTTTC; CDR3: CASSHRSGANVLTF
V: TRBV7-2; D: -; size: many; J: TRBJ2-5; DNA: TGTGCCAGCAGCTTAGCGGTCAGCCCGCAAGAGACCCAGTACTTC; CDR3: CASSLAVSPQETQYF
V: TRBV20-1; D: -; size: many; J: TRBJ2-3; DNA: TGCAGTGCTAGAAGGGGGACAGATACGCAGTATTTT; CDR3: CSARRGTDTQYF
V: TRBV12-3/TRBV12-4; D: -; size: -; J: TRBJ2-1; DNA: TGTGCCAGCACTCCCGCAGGGGCAGGTCTATATGAGCAGTTCTTC; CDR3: CASTPAGAGLYEQFF
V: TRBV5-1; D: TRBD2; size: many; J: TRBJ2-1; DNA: TGCGCCAGCAGCTTTGCTAGCGGGGGCCGAAACAATGAGCAGTTCTTC; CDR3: CASSFASGGRNNEQFF
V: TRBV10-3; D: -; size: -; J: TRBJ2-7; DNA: TGTGCCATCAGCGTAGCCGGGACCTCCGAGCAGTACTTC; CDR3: CAISVAGTSEQYF
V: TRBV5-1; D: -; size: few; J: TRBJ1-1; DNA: TGCGCCAGCAGCGCCTCGACTGGGGGGAACACTGAAGCTTTCTTT; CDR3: CASSASTGGNTEAFF
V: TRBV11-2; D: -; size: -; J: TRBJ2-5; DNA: TGTGCCAGCAGGGAGCTTGAGACCCAGTACTTC; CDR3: CASRELETQYF
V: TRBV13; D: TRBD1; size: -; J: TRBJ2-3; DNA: TGTGCCAGCGGACCAGGGGGAACTAGCACAGATACGCAGTATTTT; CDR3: CASGPGGTSTDTQYF
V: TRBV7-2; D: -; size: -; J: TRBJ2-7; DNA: TGTGCCAGCAGCTTAATGGACGGCTCCTACGAGCAGTACTTC; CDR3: CASSLMDGSYEQYF
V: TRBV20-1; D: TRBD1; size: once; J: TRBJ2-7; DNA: TGCAGTTCAGGACAGGGGGTCTACGAGCAGTACTTC; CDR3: CSSGQGVYEQYF
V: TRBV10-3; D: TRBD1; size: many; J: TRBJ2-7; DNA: TGTGCCGTGGGGGACAGTAGCTCCTACGAGCAGTACTTC; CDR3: CAVGDSSSYEQYF
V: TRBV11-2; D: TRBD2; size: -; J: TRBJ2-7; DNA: TGTGCCAGCAGCTTAGTTAGCGGGAGTGCCGAGCAGTACTTC; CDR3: CASSLVSGSAEQYF
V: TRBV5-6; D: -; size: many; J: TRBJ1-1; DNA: TGTGCCAGCAGCGGTCGGTGGGGGTTTGTGAACACTGAAGCTTTCTTT; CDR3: CASSGRWGFVNTEAFF
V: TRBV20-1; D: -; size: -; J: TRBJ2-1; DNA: TGCAGTGCTAGAGATCCCCTAGCGCGGGACAATGAGCAGTTCTTC; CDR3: CSARDPLARDNEQFF
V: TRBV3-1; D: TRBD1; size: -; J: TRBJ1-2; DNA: TGTGCCAGCAGCCAATTGGGACAGGGGGCTATGTATGGCTACACCTTC; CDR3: CASSQLGQGAMYGYTF
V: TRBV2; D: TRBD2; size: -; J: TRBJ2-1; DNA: TGTGCCAGCAGGAGTAGCGGGGGTTCGAATGAGCAGTTCTTC; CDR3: CASRSSGGSNEQFF
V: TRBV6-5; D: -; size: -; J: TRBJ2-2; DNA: TGTGCCAGCAGTTCGACTCTCCGGGTGACCGGGGAGCTGTTTTTT; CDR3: CASSSTLRVTGELFF
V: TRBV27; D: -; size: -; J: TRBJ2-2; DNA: TGTGCCAGCAGCCCCTCTCGACTCGGGGAGCTGCTTTTT; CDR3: CASSPSRLGELLF
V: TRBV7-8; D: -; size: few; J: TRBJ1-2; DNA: TGTGCCAGCAGCCAACGGGACCGTGGCTACACCTTC; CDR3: CASSQRDRGYTF
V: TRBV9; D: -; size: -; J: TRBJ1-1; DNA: TGTGCCAGCAGCGTAGCGGAGGGGTCGATGAACACTGAAGCTTTCTTT; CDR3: CASSVAEGSMNTEAFF
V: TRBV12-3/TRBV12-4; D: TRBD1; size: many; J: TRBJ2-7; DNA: TGTGCCAGCAGCTACAGGGGGCGGCACGAGCAGTACTTC; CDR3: CASSYRGRHEQYF
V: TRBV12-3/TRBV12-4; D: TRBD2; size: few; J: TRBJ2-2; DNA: TGTGCCAGCAGTTCGGGACTAGCGGGAGTTCACACCGGGGAGCTGTTTTTT; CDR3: CASSSGLAGVHTGELFF